This T cell receptor (beta chain) was identified during a study of early T cells in non-severe SARS-CoV-2 infection. Study as a whole: From unsorted whole blood, bulk RNA was sequenced, and the chains remained unpaired. Study results and caveats: Anti-spike CD8 specificities were favored by VDJdb matching, whose results missed private and CD4 specificities.

This clonotype was detected ten times or more. Its target is unknown. CDR3 length: 12 residues. Germline V lookup: CDR1 DFQATT, CDR2 SNEGSKA (reference sequence). V shed 7 bases and J 5 bases; nucleotides not matched to a gene: 3. Unique molecular identifiers were attached to individual cDNA molecules. One entry per CDR3 protein results from TCRdb running MiXCR on the 5' RACE reads. The sample lists about 55,000 distinct CDR3 sequences, 5% to 7.5% occurring once. J is TRBJ2-3 and V is TRBV20-1, with 10 bases lining up with TRBD2. The sample in question was whole blood, obtained at baseline. This TCR came from an adult who was a healthcare worker with PCR-confirmed SARS-CoV-2 infection or an uninfected control (not recorded which). CDR3 DNA sequence: TGCAGTGGAGCGGGGGGGCAAGATACGCAGTATTTT. Translated: CSGAGGQDTQYF.